This T cell receptor (beta chain) was documented in a study of Ad26.COV2.S vaccination and SARS-CoV-2 variants. For the study at large: Once or twice, 56 days apart, Ad26.COV2.S was delivered intramuscularly.

The CDR3 runs to 13 residues. Germline V gives CDR1 SGHDT, CDR2 YYEEEE. Deletions cut 4 bases from V and 5 bases from J, with 9 bases between. This sample's treatment: 15 to 20 received Ad26.COV2.S at low or high dose, single or two shots; roughly five received placebo; per-sample allocation not given. Vaccine and placebo recipients were sampled on day 63 after the first injection. Within Boston, the person who donated was an adult of 18-55 years. TCRdb's copy holds only in-frame clones and misses some; the assay was immunoSEQ multiplex PCR. The sample has almost 400,000 clones, approximately 90% seen once.

The chain employs TRBV5-6 and TRBJ2-2; D is possibly TRBD2 (6 bases). The source material was peripheral blood, sampled in a trial of Ad26.COV2.S vaccine versus placebo. The sequence was obtained from a person aged 18 to 59 who received the Ad26.COV2.S COVID-19 vaccine or a placebo. CDR3: CASSVGGTGELFF. CDR3 nucleotides: TGTGCCAGCAGCGTGGGGGGAACCGGGGAGCTGTTTTTT.